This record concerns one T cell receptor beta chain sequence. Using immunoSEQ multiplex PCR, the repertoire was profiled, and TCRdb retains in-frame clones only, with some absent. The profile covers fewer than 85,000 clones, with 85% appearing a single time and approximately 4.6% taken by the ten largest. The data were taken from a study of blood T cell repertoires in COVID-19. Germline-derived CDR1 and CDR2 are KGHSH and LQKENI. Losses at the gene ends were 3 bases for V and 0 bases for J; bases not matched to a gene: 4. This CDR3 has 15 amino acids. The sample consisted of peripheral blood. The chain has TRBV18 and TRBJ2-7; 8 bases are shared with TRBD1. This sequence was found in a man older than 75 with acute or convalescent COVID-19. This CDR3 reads CASSPGQADSYEQYF. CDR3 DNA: TGTGCCAGCTCACCGGGACAGGCTGACTCCTACGAGCAGTACTTC.